This is a list of T cell receptor beta chains from one sample in a study of cytomegalovirus exposure and HLA in healthy donors. Sequenced by immunoSEQ multiplex PCR; TCRdb stores in-frame clones only, minus some. The sample has under 35,000 clones; less than 70% are singletons. Sequencing used PBMCs. These receptors all come from a man aged 45-60 years in good health and CMV-seropositive. Both conserved end residues are part of each CDR3. A D gene is named only where the DNA matches it firmly. Not all rows give a size; the values are once, few, many and, for expanded clones, a class.

clone_size	v_call	j_call	d_call	cdr3_nt	cdr3_aa
once	TRBV30	TRBJ2-5	TRBD2	TGTGCCTGGTGGGAACTAGCGGGGGGGACCCAGTACTTC	CAWWELAGGTQYF
.	TRBV5-1	TRBJ2-5	TRBD2	TGCGCCAGCAGCCCTCTAACTAGCGGGGGGCGGGAGACCCAGTACTTC	CASSPLTSGGRETQYF
few	TRBV7-9	TRBJ2-5	TRBD2	TGTGCCAGCAGCTCAAGTAGCGGGCCATCCCCCCAGTACTTC	CASSSSSGPSPQYF
many	TRBV6-5	TRBJ1-4	.	TGTGCCAGCAGTTACTTTCGAGGAACTAATGAAAAACTGTTTTTT	CASSYFRGTNEKLFF
.	TRBV5-1	TRBJ2-5	TRBD2	TGCGCCAGCAGCAGAACTAGCGGGAGTAGCCAAGAGACCCAGTACTTC	CASSRTSGSSQETQYF
.	TRBV28	TRBJ2-1	TRBD2	TGTGCCAGCAGTTTTGCGGGACTATACAATGAGCAGTTCTTC	CASSFAGLYNEQFF
few	TRBV7-9	TRBJ2-3	.	TGTGCCAGCAGCTCTACCGGACTATACACAGATACGCAGTATTTT	CASSSTGLYTDTQYF
.	TRBV2	TRBJ2-7	TRBD2	TGTGCCAGCAGTGAACGGGAGGGTTACGAGCAGTACTTC	CASSEREGYEQYF
few	TRBV5-1	TRBJ2-1	.	TGCGCCAGCAGCGTGCAAGGGGCGTTCGGTGAGCAGTTCTTC	CASSVQGAFGEQFF
few	TRBV6-6	TRBJ2-6	TRBD1	TGTGCCAGCAGTAAGGGGGCGGGGGCCAACGTCCTGACTTTC	CASSKGAGANVLTF
once	TRBV23-1	TRBJ2-5	.	TGCGCCAGCAGTCAATCAAGGGAGCGTCGAGAGACCCAGTACTTC	CASSQSRERRETQYF
.	TRBV10-3	TRBJ1-5	.	TGTGCCATCAGTGAAATAAGGGGCGATCAGCCCCAGCATTTT	CAISEIRGDQPQHF
.	TRBV2	TRBJ1-5	.	TGTGCCAGCAGCGGAGGGGCCTATAGCAATCAGCCCCAGCATTTT	CASSGGAYSNQPQHF
.	TRBV7-9	TRBJ2-6	.	TGTGCCAGCAGCCGTACGAGCTCTGGGGCCAACGTCCTGACTTTC	CASSRTSSGANVLTF
.	TRBV7-3	TRBJ2-5	.	TGTGCCAGCAGCTCGCAAGAGACCCAGTACTTC	CASSSQETQYF
.	TRBV2	TRBJ2-3	TRBD2	TGTGCCTTTGGACCCAGCGGGGAGCCTAGAGACACAGATACGCAGTATTTT	CAFGPSGEPRDTDTQYF
few	TRBV7-8	TRBJ1-2	TRBD1	TGTGCCAGCAGCCGGGACAGTCCACACAGCTACACCTTC	CASSRDSPHSYTF
.	TRBV11-2	TRBJ1-6	.	TGTGCCAGCAGCTCTTGGCCGGGCGCGGGGAATTCACCCCTCCACTTT	CASSSWPGAGNSPLHF
few	TRBV10-3	TRBJ1-2	.	TGTGCCATCAGCAGCACAGGGAGGGATGGCTACACCTTC	CAISSTGRDGYTF
.	TRBV7-8	TRBJ1-2	.	TGTGCCAGCAGCTTGACGGAGGGCGCTAACTATGGCTACACCTTC	CASSLTEGANYGYTF
.	TRBV15	TRBJ1-5	.	TGTGCCACCAGCCCTGCGGTTCAGCCCCAGCATTTT	CATSPAVQPQHF
.	TRBV7-9	TRBJ2-5	TRBD1	TGTGCCAGCAGCTTAGGCGGGACAGGCCAAGAGACCCAGTACTTC	CASSLGGTGQETQYF
.	TRBV11-2	TRBJ2-7	.	TGTGCCAGCAGCTTAGAGACTTCGGGGGCCTACGAGCAGTACTTC	CASSLETSGAYEQYF
.	TRBV18	TRBJ1-2	.	TGTGCCAGCTCAGCGGACAGCTATGGCTACACCTTC	CASSADSYGYTF
once	TRBV29-1	TRBJ2-6	TRBD2	TGCAGCGTTGAGACTAGCGGGTCGGGCTCTGGGGCCAACGTCCTGACTTTC	CSVETSGSGSGANVLTF
.	TRBV6-6	TRBJ2-3	.	TGTGCCAGCAAAGTAGCGGAGATCACAGATACGCAGTATTTT	CASKVAEITDTQYF
few	TRBV4-2	TRBJ2-2	.	TGTGCCAGCAGCCAAGATCTGAAGGCAGGGGACGGGGAGCTGTTTTTT	CASSQDLKAGDGELFF
.	TRBV15	TRBJ1-2	.	TGTGCCACCAGCAGAGTAGGGGGTAACTATGGCTACACCTTC	CATSRVGGNYGYTF
.	TRBV7-6	TRBJ2-7	.	TGTGCCAGCAGCTTAGGTGAGGATCTCTACGAGCAGTACTTC	CASSLGEDLYEQYF
.	TRBV7-2	TRBJ2-5	.	TGTGCCAGCCGACGCGCGGGACCGAAAGAGACCCAGTACTTC	CASRRAGPKETQYF
.	TRBV27	TRBJ2-7	TRBD1	TGTGCCAGCAGTATGGACAGGAACGAGCAGTACTTC	CASSMDRNEQYF